The present entry profiles one T cell receptor (beta chain) with its context. The antigen is not known. This specimen comes from a study of cytomegalovirus exposure and HLA in healthy donors. Overall study results and limits: Published work reported that the classifier diagnosed cytomegalovirus status with high specificity and sensitivity. Data from an earlier analysis indicated that most TCR beta V segments were productive either about 87% or about 30% of the time.

With 0 bases clipped from V and 0 bases from J, the junction kept 1 base outside the gene matches. The CDR3 covers 15 residues. CDR1 and CDR2 (germline): MNHNS, SASEGT. Vbeta (60) and Jbeta (13) primers were used in the PCR. Some clones are missing from TCRdb's copy, which holds only in-frame ones; the method was immunoSEQ multiplex PCR. Of about 67,000 clones detected, 75% to 90% appear once; the ten largest clones hold 9.5% to 13%. The source of this sequence is a woman between 25 and 40 years old in good health and CMV-seropositive. Material for sequencing was PBMCs. V is TRBV6-1 and J is TRBJ1-2; TRBD1 aligns across 7 bases. This CDR3 is CASSEAGQPNYGYTF. DNA of the CDR3: TGTGCCAGCAGTGAAGCGGGACAGCCTAACTATGGCTACACCTTC.